Listed here is a single TCR beta chain. The antigen is unknown. These data come from a study of cytomegalovirus exposure and HLA in healthy donors. The primer mix had 60 Vbeta and 13 Jbeta primers. Clones were sequenced by immunoSEQ multiplex PCR, and TCRdb holds only the in-frame ones, with some missing. The sample has about 130,000 clones, just under 80% seen once. Study-level findings and limits: Apparent HLA restriction characterized most CMV-associated TCR beta chains in a later analysis. In a later analysis, V- and J-gene trimming of beta chains associated with a DCLRE1C missense variant, replicated independently.

With 6 bases removed from V and 6 bases from J, the gap between germline ends came to 14 bases. Germline values: CDR1 GTSNPN, CDR2 SVGIG (reference sequence). The CDR3 length is 12 residues. This chain uses TRBV30 with TRBJ1-1, with D possibly TRBD1 on 6 matching bases. The sequenced sample was PBMCs. This receptor was obtained from a woman aged 40-49 years in good health and CMV-seronegative. The CDR3 DNA is TGTGCCTGCTTACAGGGTTTACCTGAAGCTTTCTTT. It codes for CACLQGLPEAFF. The full variable domain, in which reference TRBV30 and TRBJ1-1 provide the parts outside the CDR3, is SQTIHQWPATLVQPVGSPLSLECTVEGTSNPNLYWYRQAAGRGLQLLFYSVGIGQISSEVPQNLSASRPQDRQFILSSKKLLLSDSGFYLCACLQGLPEAFFGQGTRLTVV.